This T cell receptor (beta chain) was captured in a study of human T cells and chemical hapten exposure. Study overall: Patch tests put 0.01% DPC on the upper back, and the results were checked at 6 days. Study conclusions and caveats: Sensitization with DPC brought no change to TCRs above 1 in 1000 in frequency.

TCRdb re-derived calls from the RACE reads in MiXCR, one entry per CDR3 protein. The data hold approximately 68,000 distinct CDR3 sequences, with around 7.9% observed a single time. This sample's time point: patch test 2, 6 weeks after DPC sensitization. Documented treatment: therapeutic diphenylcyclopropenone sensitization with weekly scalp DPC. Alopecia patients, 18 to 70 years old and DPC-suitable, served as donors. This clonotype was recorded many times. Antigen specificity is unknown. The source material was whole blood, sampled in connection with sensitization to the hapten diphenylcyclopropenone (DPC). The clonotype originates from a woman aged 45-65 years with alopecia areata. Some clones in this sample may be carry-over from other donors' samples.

CDR3 coding DNA: TGTGCCTCCCATGACGGAATTGAAGCTTTCTTT. Its translation is CASHDGIEAFF. This rearrangement joins TRBV25-1 to TRBJ1-1; D is ambiguous. Per the germline V gene, CDR1 is MGHDK and CDR2 is SYGVNS. CDR3 length equals 11 residues. Trimming pared 11 bases from V and 7 bases from J, leaving 14 bases between.